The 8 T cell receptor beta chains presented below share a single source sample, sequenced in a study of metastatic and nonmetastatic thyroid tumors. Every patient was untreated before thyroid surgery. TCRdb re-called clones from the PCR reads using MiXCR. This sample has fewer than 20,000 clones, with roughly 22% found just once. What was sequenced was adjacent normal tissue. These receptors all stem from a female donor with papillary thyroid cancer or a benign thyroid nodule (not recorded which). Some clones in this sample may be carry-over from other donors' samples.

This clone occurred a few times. The CDR3 spells CASSDVLDSAQETQYF. Here the CDR3 DNA reads TGTGCCAGCAGTGACGTACTAGACAGTGCACAAGAGACCCAGTACTTC. The rearrangement links TRBV2 to TRBJ2-5; D assignment may be TRBD1 or TRBD2 (5 bases each). The CDR3 covers 16 residues. V was cut by 3 bases and J by 2 bases, with 16 bases left in between. The germline gives CDR1 SNHLY, CDR2 FYNNEI.

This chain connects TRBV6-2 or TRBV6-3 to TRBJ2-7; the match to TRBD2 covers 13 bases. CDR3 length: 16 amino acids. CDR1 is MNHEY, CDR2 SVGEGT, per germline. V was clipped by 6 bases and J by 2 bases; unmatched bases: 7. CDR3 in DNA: TGTGCCAGCAGCTCCCCGGGACTAGCGGGGACCTACGAGCAGTACTTC. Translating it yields CASSSPGLAGTYEQYF.

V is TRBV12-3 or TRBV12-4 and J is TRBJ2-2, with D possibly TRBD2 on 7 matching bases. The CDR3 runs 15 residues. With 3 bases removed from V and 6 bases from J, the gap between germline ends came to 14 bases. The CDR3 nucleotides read TGTGCCAGCAGTTTTTTTTCCGGGGGGCCCGGGGAGCTGTTTTTT. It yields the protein CASSFFSGGPGELFF.

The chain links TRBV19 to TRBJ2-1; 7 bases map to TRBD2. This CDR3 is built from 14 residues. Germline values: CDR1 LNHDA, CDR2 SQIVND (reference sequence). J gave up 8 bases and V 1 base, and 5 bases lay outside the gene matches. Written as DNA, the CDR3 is TGTGCCAGTAGTATAGGAGCGGGAAGCTATGAGCAGTTCTTC. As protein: CASSIGAGSYEQFF.

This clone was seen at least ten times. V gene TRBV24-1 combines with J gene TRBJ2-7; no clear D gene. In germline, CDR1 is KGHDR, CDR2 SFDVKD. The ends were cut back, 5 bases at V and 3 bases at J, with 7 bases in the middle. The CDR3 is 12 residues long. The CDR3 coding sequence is TGTGCCACCAGTGGAGGCAGCTACGAGCAGTACTTC. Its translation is CATSGGSYEQYF.

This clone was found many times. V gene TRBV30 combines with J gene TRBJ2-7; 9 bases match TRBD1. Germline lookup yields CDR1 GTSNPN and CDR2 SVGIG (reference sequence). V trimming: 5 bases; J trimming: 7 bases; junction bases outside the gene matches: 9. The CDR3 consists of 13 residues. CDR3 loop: CAWSGTGIWEQYF. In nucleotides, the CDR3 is TGTGCCTGGTCCGGGACAGGGATATGGGAGCAGTACTTC.

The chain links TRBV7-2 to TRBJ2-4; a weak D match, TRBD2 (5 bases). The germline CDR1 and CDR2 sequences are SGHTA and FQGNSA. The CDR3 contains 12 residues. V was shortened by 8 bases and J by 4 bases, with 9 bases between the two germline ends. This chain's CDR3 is CASSDWKNIQYF. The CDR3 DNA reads TGTGCCAGCTCGGACTGGAAAAACATTCAGTACTTC.

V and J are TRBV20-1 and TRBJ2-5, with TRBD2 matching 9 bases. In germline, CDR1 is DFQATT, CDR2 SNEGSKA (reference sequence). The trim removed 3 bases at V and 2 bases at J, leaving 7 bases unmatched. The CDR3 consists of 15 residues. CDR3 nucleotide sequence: TGCAGTGCTAGTTATAGCGGGGGTATGCAAGAGACCCAGTACTTC. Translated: CSASYSGGMQETQYF.